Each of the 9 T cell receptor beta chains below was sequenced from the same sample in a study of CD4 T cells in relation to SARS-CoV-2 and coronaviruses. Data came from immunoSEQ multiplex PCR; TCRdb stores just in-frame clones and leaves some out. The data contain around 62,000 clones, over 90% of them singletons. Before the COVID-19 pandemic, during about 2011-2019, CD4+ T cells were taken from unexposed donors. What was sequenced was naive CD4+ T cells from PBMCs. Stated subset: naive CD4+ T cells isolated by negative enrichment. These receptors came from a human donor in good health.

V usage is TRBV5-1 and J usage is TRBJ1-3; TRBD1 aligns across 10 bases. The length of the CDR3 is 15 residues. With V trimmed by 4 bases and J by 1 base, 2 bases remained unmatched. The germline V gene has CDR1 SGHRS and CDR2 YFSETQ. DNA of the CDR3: TGCGCCAGCAGCGGGGGACAGGGGTCTGGAAACACCATATATTTT. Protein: CASSGGQGSGNTIYF. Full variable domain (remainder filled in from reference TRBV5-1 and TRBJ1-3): KAGVTQTPRYLIKTRGQQVTLSCSPISGHRSVSWYQQTPGQGLQFLFEYFSETQRNKGNFPGRFSGRQFSNSRSEMNVSTLELGDSALYLCASSGGQGSGNTIYFGEGSWLTVV.

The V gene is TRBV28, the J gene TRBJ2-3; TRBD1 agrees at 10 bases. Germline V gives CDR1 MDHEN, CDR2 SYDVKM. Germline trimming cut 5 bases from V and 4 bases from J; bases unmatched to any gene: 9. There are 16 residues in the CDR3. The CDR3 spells CASSGRGQGSPDTQYF. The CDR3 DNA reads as TGTGCCAGCAGTGGAAGGGGACAGGGGAGCCCAGATACGCAGTATTTT.

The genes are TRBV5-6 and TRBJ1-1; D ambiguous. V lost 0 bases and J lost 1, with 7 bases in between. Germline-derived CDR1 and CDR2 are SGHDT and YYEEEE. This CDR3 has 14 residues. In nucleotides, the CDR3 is TGTGCCAGCAGCTTGGCTCAGCCGAACACTGAAGCTTTCTTT. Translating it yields CASSLAQPNTEAFF. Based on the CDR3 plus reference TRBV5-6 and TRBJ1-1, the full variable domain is DAGVTQSPTHLIKTRGQQVTLRCSPKSGHDTVSWYQQALGQGPQFIFQYYEEEERQRGNFPDRFSGHQFPNYSSELNVNALLLGDSALYLCASSLAQPNTEAFFGQGTRLTVV.

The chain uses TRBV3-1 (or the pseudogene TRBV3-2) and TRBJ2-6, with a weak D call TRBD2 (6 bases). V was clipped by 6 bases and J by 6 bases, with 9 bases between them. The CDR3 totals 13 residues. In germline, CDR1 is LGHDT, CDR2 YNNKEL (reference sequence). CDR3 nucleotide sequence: TGTGCCAGCAGTCCGGGGGAGGCCAACGTCCTGACTTTC. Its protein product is CASSPGEANVLTF.

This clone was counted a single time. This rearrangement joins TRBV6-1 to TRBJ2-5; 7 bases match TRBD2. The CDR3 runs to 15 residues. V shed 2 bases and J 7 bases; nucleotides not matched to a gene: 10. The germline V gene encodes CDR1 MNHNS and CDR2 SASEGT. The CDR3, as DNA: TGTGCCAGCAGTGAACCGGGACTATCAACAGGGACCCAGTACTTC. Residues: CASSEPGLSTGTQYF.

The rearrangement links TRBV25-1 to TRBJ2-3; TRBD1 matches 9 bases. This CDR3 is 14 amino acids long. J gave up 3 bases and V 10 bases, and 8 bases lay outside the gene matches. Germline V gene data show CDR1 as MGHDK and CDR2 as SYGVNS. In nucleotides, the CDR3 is TGTGCCACCGCCCTACAGGGGGCAACAGATACGCAGTATTTT. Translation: CATALQGATDTQYF.

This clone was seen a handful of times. The CDR3 sequence is CASSGSGSSYNEQFF. The CDR3 nucleotides read TGCGCCAGCAGTGGTAGCGGCTCATCCTACAATGAGCAGTTCTTC. The J gene is TRBJ2-1, the V gene TRBV10-1, with D possibly matching TRBD2 (6 bases). Trimming took 4 bases from V and 1 from J, leaving 11 bases between them. From germline, CDR1 is WNHNN and CDR2 SYGVQD (reference sequence). The CDR3 consists of 15 residues.

The CDR3 DNA reads TGTGCCAGCAGCTCCGCCCGAACAGGGCTGGGTACTGAAGCTTTCTTT. It specifies CASSSARTGLGTEAFF. The gene calls are TRBV27 and TRBJ1-1; a possible D gene is TRBD1 (6 bases). CDR1 is MNHEY and CDR2 is SMNVEV in the germline V gene (reference sequence). V was clipped by 6 bases and J by 5 bases, with 22 bases between them. The CDR3 is made up of 16 amino acids.

The CDR3 is CASSKARRNSVVPSGTYEQYF. CDR3 DNA sequence: TGTGCCAGCAGCAAAGCGCGGCGAAACTCGGTTGTGCCTAGCGGAACCTACGAGCAGTACTTC. The chain couples TRBV21-1 to TRBJ2-7; the table's D call, TRBD2, was not checked against the DNA. TRBV21-1 is recorded as a pseudogene. CDR3 length equals 21 residues.